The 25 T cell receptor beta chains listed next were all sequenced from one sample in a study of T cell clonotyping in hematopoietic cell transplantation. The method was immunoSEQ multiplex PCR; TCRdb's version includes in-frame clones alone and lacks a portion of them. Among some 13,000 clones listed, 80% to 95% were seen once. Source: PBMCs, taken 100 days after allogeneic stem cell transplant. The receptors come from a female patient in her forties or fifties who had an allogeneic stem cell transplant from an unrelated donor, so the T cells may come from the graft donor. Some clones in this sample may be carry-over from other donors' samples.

The chain's CDR3 is CASSRNQPQHF. DNA for the CDR3: TGTGCCAGCAGCCGAAATCAGCCCCAGCATTTT. This chain links TRBV28 with TRBJ1-5; D gene ambiguous. Trimming shortened V by 6 bases and J by 4 bases, and 4 bases separated the two germline ends. CDR1 is MDHEN and CDR2 is SYDVKM in the germline V gene. The CDR3 covers 11 residues.

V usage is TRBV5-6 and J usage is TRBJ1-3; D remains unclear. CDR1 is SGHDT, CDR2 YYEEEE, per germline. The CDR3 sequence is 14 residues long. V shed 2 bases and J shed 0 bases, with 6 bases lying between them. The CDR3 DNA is TGTGCCAGCAGCTTCCCCCTCTCTGGAAACACCATATATTTT. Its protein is CASSFPLSGNTIYF. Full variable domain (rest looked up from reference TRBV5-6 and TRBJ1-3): DAGVTQSPTHLIKTRGQQVTLRCSPKSGHDTVSWYQQALGQGPQFIFQYYEEEERQRGNFPDRFSGHQFPNYSSELNVNALLLGDSALYLCASSFPLSGNTIYFGEGSWLTVV.

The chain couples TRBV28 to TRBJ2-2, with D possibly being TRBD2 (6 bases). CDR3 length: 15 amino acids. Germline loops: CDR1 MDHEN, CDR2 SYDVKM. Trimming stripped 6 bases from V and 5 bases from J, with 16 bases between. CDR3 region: CASSSRGLHTGELFF. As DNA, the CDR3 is TGTGCCAGCAGCTCAAGGGGACTTCATACCGGGGAGCTGTTTTTT.

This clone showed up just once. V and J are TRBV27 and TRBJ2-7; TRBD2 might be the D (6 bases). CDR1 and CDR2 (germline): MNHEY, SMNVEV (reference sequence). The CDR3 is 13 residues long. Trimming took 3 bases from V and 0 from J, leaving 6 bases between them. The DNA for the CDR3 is TGTGCCAGCAGTTTGGGAGGCTCCTACGAGCAGTACGTC. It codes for CASSLGGSYEQYV.

CDR3 protein: CASSEARLAGAGDNEQFF. The CDR3 DNA sequence: TGTGCCAGCAGTGAAGCCCGACTAGCGGGAGCGGGGGACAATGAGCAGTTCTTC. The chain links TRBV6-1 to TRBJ2-1; 12 positions agree with TRBD2. Germline trimming cut 0 bases from V and 5 bases from J; bases unmatched to any gene: 8. The CDR3 loop spans 18 amino acids. Germline CDR1 reads MNHNS; CDR2 reads SASEGT.

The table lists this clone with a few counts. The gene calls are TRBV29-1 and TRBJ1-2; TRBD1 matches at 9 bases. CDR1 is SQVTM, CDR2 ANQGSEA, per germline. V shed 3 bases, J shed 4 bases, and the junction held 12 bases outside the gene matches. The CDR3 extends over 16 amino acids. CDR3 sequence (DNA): TGCAGCGTTGACCCCTTGACAGGGGGAGACCTCTATGGCTACACCTTC. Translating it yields CSVDPLTGGDLYGYTF.

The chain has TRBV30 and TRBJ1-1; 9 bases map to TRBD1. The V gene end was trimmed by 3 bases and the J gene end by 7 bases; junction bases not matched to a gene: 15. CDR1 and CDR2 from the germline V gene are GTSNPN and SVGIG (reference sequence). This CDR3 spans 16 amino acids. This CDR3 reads CAWSKGQGRETLEAFF. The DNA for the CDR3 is TGTGCCTGGAGCAAGGGACAGGGACGAGAAACCCTTGAAGCTTTCTTT.

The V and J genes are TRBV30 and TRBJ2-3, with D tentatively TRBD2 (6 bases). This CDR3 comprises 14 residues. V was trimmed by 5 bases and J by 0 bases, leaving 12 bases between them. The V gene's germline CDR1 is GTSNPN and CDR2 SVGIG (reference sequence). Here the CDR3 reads CAWDRGLSTDTQYF. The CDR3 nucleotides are TGTGCCTGGGATAGGGGACTCAGCACAGATACGCAGTATTTT.

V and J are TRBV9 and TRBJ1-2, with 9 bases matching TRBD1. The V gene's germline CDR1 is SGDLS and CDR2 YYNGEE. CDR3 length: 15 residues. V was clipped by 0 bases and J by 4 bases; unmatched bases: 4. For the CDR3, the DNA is TGTGCCAGCAGCGTAGCGGGACAGGGAACCTATGGCTACACCTTC. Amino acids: CASSVAGQGTYGYTF. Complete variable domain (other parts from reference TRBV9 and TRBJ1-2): DSGVTQTPKHLITATGQRVTLRCSPRSGDLSVYWYQQSLDQGLQFLIQYYNGEERAKGNILERFSAQQFPDLHSELNLSSLELGDSALYFCASSVAGQGTYGYTFGSGTRLTVV.

The CDR3 region is CASSLVGIGNTIYF. Written as DNA, the CDR3 is TGCGCCAGCAGCTTGGTGGGGATTGGAAACACCATATATTTT. This sequence joins TRBV5-1 and TRBJ1-3; D is unresolved. The germline V gene has CDR1 SGHRS and CDR2 YFSETQ. V gave up 0 bases and J gave up 3 bases, with 7 bases separating them. The CDR3 loop spans 14 amino acids.

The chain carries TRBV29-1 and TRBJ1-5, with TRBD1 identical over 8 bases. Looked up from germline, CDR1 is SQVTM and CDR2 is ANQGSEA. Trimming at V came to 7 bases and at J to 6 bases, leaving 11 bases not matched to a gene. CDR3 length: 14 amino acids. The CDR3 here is CSAVTDRAGQPQHF. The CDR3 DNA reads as TGCAGCGCCGTAACGGACAGGGCCGGTCAGCCCCAGCATTTT.

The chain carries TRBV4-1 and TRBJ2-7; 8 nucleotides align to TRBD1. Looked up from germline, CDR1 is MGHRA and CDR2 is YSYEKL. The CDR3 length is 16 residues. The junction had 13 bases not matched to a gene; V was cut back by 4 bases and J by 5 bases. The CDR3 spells CASSPSTRTGTNEQYF. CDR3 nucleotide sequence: TGCGCCAGCAGCCCCTCAACCCGGACAGGGACGAACGAGCAGTACTTC.

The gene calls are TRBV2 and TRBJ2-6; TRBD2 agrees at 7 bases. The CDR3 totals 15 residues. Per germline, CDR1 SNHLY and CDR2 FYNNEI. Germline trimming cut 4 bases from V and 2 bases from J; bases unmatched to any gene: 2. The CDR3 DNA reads TGTGCCAGCAGTGGGGGAGGGCCTGGGGCCAACGTCCTGACTTTC. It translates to CASSGGGPGANVLTF.

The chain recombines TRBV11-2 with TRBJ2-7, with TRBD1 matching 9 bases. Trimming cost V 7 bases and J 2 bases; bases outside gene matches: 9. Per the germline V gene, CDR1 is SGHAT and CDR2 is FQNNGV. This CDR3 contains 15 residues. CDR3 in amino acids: CASNPGQGVAYEQYF. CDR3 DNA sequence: TGTGCCAGCAACCCGGGACAGGGTGTAGCCTACGAGCAGTACTTC.

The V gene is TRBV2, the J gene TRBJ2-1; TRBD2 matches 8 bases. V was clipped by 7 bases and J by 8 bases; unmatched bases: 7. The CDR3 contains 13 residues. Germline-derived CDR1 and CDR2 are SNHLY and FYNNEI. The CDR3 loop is CASNRGGLYEQFF. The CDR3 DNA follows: TGTGCCAGCAACCGGGGGGGCCTGTATGAGCAGTTCTTC.

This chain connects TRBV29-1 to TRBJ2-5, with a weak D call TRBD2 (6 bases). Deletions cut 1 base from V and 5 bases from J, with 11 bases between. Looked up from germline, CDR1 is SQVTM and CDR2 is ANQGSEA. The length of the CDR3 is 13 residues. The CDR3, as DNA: TGCAGCGTTGAAGGCGGGGTAGTCGAGACCCAGTACTTC. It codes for CSVEGGVVETQYF.

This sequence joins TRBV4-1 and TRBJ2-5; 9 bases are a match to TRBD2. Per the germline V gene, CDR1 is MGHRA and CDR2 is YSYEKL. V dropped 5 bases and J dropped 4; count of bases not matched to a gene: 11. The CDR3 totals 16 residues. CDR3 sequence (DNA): TGCGCCAGCAGCACTGGCCGAGCGGGAGGTTCAGAGACCCAGTACTTC. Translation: CASSTGRAGGSETQYF.

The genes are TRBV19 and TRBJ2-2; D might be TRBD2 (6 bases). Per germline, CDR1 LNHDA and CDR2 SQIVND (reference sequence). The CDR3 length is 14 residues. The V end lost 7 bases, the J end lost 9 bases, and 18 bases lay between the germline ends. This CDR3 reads CASTPRGGERELFF. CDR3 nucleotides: TGTGCCAGTACTCCTCGAGGAGGGGAGAGGGAGCTGTTTTTT.

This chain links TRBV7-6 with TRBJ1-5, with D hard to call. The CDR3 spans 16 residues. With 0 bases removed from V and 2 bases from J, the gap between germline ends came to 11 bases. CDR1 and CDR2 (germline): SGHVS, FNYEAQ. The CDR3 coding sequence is TGTGCCAGCAGCTTAGCTTTCGGGATTGGCAATCAGCCCCAGCATTTT. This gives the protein CASSLAFGIGNQPQHF.

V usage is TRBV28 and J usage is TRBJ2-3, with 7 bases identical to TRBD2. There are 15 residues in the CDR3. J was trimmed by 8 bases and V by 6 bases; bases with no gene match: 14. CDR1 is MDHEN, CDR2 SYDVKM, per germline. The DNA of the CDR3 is TGTGCCAGCAGCTCCCCTGGACTAGGAGCGGGTACGCAGTATTTT. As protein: CASSSPGLGAGTQYF.

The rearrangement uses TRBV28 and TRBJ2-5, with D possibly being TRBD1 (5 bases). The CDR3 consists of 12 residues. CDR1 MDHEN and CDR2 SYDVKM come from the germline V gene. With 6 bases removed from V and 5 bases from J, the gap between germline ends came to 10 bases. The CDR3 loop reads CASSQGIETQYF. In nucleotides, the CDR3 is TGTGCCAGCAGCCAGGGAATCGAGACCCAGTACTTC.

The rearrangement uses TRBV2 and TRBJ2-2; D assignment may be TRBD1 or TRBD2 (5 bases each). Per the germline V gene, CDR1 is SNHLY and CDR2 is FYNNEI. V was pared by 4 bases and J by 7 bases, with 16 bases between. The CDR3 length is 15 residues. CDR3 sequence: CASSASIGEYGELFF. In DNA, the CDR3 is TGTGCCAGCAGTGCGTCCATAGGGGAGTACGGGGAGCTGTTTTTT. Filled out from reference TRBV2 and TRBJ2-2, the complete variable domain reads EPEVTQTPSHQVTQMGQEVILRCVPISNHLYFYWYRQILGQKVEFLVSFYNNEISEKSEIFDDQFSVERPDGSNFTLKIRSTKLEDSAMYFCASSASIGEYGELFFGEGSRLTVL.

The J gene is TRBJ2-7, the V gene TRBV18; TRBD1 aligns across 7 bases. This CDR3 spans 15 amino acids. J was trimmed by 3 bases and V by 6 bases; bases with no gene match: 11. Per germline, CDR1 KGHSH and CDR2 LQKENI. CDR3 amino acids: CASSPTGQSYYEQYF. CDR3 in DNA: TGTGCCAGCTCTCCTACGGGACAGAGCTACTACGAGCAGTACTTC.

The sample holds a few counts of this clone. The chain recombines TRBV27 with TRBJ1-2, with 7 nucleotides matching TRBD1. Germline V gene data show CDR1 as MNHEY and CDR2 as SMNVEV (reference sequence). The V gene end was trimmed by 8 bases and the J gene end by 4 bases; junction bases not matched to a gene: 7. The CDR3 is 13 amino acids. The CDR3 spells CASHGQVGYGYTF. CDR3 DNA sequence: TGTGCCAGCCATGGACAGGTCGGCTATGGCTACACCTTC.

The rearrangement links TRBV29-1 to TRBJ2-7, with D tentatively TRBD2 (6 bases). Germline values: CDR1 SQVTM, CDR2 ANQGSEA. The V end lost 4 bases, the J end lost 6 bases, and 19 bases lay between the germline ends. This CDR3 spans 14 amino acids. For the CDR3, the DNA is TGCAGCGTTGCCAAAGGGACGGGAGCCTCCGAGCAGTACTTC. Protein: CSVAKGTGASEQYF.